The subject of this entry is one TCR beta chain. The antigen remains unidentified. The data were taken from a study of cytomegalovirus exposure and HLA in healthy donors. Study results and limitations: It was reported that TCR beta sequences correctly inferred the HLA-A and HLA-B alleles for most subjects.

Primers: 60 Vbeta forward and 13 Jbeta reverse. Produced via immunoSEQ multiplex PCR; TCRdb's table is partial and in-frame only. The sample has some 76,000 clones; roughly 90% are singletons. Losses at the gene ends were 5 bases for V and 6 bases for J; bases not matched to a gene: 6. The CDR3 is made up of 15 amino acids. CDR1 and CDR2 from the germline V gene are SGHTA and FQGNSA. Source material: PBMCs. The chain carries TRBV7-2 and TRBJ2-5, with 13 bases fitting TRBD2. The sequence derives from a woman aged 25 to 39 in good health and CMV-seronegative. The CDR3 region has the DNA TGTGCCAGCAGCCCCGGACTAGCGGGAGAGAAGACCCAGTACTTC. Amino acid sequence: CASSPGLAGEKTQYF.